This is a list of T cell receptor beta chains from one sample in a study of preoperative IRX-2 immunotherapy in early breast cancer. Assay: immunoSEQ multiplex PCR; the TCRdb copy retains only in-frame clones and omits some. In the table there are under 35,000 clones, 70% to 85% of which are singletons. Collection took place from a patient treated with IRX-2 immunotherapy. These receptors originate from a human donor with breast cancer. Each CDR3 is given with its conserved first and last residue. D genes are given only for firm matches. Rows may omit the clone size; those that give it use once, few, many or a size class.

DNA: TGTGCCAGTAGTATCAGAGCTCATGAGCAGTTCTTC; CDR3: CASSIRAHEQFF; D: NA; J: TRBJ2-1; size: few; V: TRBV19
DNA: TGTGCCAGCAGCACGCCAACCGGGCCCTCCTACGAGCAGTACTTC; CDR3: CASSTPTGPSYEQYF; D: NA; J: TRBJ2-7; size: NA; V: TRBV11-3
DNA: TGTGCCAGCAGCTCCAGGGGGGGGTACTCTGGAAACACCATATATTTT; CDR3: CASSSRGGYSGNTIYF; D: TRBD1; J: TRBJ1-3; size: NA; V: TRBV11-3
DNA: TGTGCCAGTAGCCCCCCAGGGGCAACTAAACATGGCTACACCTTC; CDR3: CASSPPGATKHGYTF; D: NA; J: TRBJ1-2; size: NA; V: TRBV19
DNA: TGCAGCGTTTGGGGGGGGGCAGATACGCAGTATTTT; CDR3: CSVWGGADTQYF; D: TRBD2; J: TRBJ2-3; size: NA; V: TRBV29-1
DNA: TGTGCCAGCAGCCACCGGGACAGGGGGCCCGTACACTATGGCTACACCTTC; CDR3: CASSHRDRGPVHYGYTF; D: TRBD1; J: TRBJ1-2; size: NA; V: TRBV11-3
DNA: TGTGCCACCAGCAGAGATCCAGGAGCCGGTTCACCCCTCCACTTT; CDR3: CATSRDPGAGSPLHF; D: NA; J: TRBJ1-6; size: few; V: TRBV15
DNA: TGTGCCAGTAGTACACAGGTTACACTACTCTACTACGAGCAGTACTTC; CDR3: CASSTQVTLLYYEQYF; D: NA; J: TRBJ2-7; size: NA; V: TRBV19
DNA: TGTGCCAGTAGTAAGACAGACTTTGGCTACACCTTC; CDR3: CASSKTDFGYTF; D: NA; J: TRBJ1-2; size: NA; V: TRBV19
DNA: TGTGCCAGCAGCCCCGGACAGGGGGTTCACAATGAGCAGTTCTTC; CDR3: CASSPGQGVHNEQFF; D: TRBD1; J: TRBJ2-1; size: NA; V: TRBV11-3
DNA: TGTGCCAGCAGTTACTCGGGGGATGGCTACACCTTC; CDR3: CASSYSGDGYTF; D: NA; J: TRBJ1-2; size: NA; V: TRBV6-8
DNA: TGCAGCGTCCGCCGACAGGGGGCCGGGGAGCTGTTTTTT; CDR3: CSVRRQGAGELFF; D: TRBD1; J: TRBJ2-2; size: NA; V: TRBV29-1
DNA: TGTGCCAGCAGTTACCTGGTTAGTAGGGACGAGCAGTACTTC; CDR3: CASSYLVSRDEQYF; D: NA; J: TRBJ2-7; size: NA; V: TRBV6-8
DNA: TGTGCCAGCAGCCGTATTGGACGGACAGGGAACACTGAAGCTTTCTTT; CDR3: CASSRIGRTGNTEAFF; D: TRBD1; J: TRBJ1-1; size: NA; V: TRBV7-2
DNA: TGTGCCAGCAGTTCTCCTGCCACGACGGGAGTCATGACAGATACGCAGTATTTT; CDR3: CASSSPATTGVMTDTQYF; D: NA; J: TRBJ2-3; size: large; V: TRBV28
DNA: TGTGCCAGCAGTGAAGTGGGACAGGGAGACACTGAAGCTTTCTTT; CDR3: CASSEVGQGDTEAFF; D: TRBD1; J: TRBJ1-1; size: NA; V: TRBV6-1
DNA: TGTGCCACCAGCAGGACGGGAGGGCCGACGAATGAGCAGTTCTTC; CDR3: CATSRTGGPTNEQFF; D: TRBD2; J: TRBJ2-1; size: once; V: TRBV15
DNA: TGTGCCAGCAGCTTAGGATCAGGGGGGCTTAAAGATACGCAGTATTTT; CDR3: CASSLGSGGLKDTQYF; D: NA; J: TRBJ2-3; size: once; V: TRBV11-3
DNA: TGTGCCAGCTCGCGTCCGGGGCAAAGACTGTTTTTT; CDR3: CASSRPGQRLFF; D: NA; J: TRBJ1-4; size: few; V: TRBV6-8
DNA: TGTGCCAGCGGAACGAGGAAGGATGGCCCGAACACTGAAGCTTTCTTT; CDR3: CASGTRKDGPNTEAFF; D: NA; J: TRBJ1-1; size: NA; V: TRBV6-8
DNA: TGTGCCAGCAGTCGTCTAGCGGTTTACAATGAGCAGTTCTTC; CDR3: CASSRLAVYNEQFF; D: TRBD2; J: TRBJ2-1; size: NA; V: TRBV6-8
DNA: TGTGCCAGCAGCACTCGTAAAAGCGGGAGGGGCAGGCCCCGGGATACGCAGTATTTT; CDR3: CASSTRKSGRGRPRDTQYF; D: TRBD2; J: TRBJ2-3; size: NA; V: TRBV11-3
DNA: TGTGCCAGTAGCTTTAGCGGGAGGTCCACAGATACGCAGTATTTT; CDR3: CASSFSGRSTDTQYF; D: TRBD2; J: TRBJ2-3; size: NA; V: TRBV19
DNA: TGTGCCAGCGGCCTCTATACGGGTACAGATACGCAGTATTTT; CDR3: CASGLYTGTDTQYF; D: NA; J: TRBJ2-3; size: NA; V: TRBV7-6
DNA: TGTGCCAGCAGCTTAGATCTTTTACTAGCAAACAATGAGCAGTTCTTC; CDR3: CASSLDLLLANNEQFF; D: NA; J: TRBJ2-1; size: NA; V: TRBV7-1
DNA: TGTGCCAGCAGCGGGGGACAGGATAACTATGGCTACACCTTC; CDR3: CASSGGQDNYGYTF; D: TRBD1; J: TRBJ1-2; size: NA; V: TRBV7-6
DNA: TGTGCCAGCAGCACTACGCCACAGGGAGGAACTTTCTTT; CDR3: CASSTTPQGGTFF; D: NA; J: TRBJ1-1; size: NA; V: TRBV7-1
DNA: TGTGCCAGCAGTGAAGGGTCCCAAACGCCCCAGCATTTT; CDR3: CASSEGSQTPQHF; D: NA; J: TRBJ1-5; size: NA; V: TRBV6-7
DNA: TGTGCCAGCAGCTTGGGGTGGGCAGCAGATACGCAGTATTTT; CDR3: CASSLGWAADTQYF; D: NA; J: TRBJ2-3; size: few; V: TRBV11-3
DNA: TGTGCCAGCAGCCAAGGGGCAGGGTATGGCTACACCTTC; CDR3: CASSQGAGYGYTF; D: NA; J: TRBJ1-2; size: NA; V: TRBV7-4
DNA: TGCGCCAGCAGCTTGGTTTCGGGGGGGAGGAATGGCTACACCTTC; CDR3: CASSLVSGGRNGYTF; D: NA; J: TRBJ1-2; size: NA; V: TRBV5-1
DNA: TGTGCCAGCAGCTTTGGGACGGTCAACACTGAAGCTTTCTTT; CDR3: CASSFGTVNTEAFF; D: NA; J: TRBJ1-1; size: NA; V: TRBV11-3
DNA: TGTGCCAGCAGTTTTGGACCCACCGCCGGACAGCCCCAGCATTTT; CDR3: CASSFGPTAGQPQHF; D: NA; J: TRBJ1-5; size: NA; V: TRBV6-8
DNA: TGTGCCAGCAGCTACGGGACAGTCTACAATCAGCCCCAGCATTTT; CDR3: CASSYGTVYNQPQHF; D: TRBD1; J: TRBJ1-5; size: NA; V: TRBV11-3
DNA: TGTGCCTGGTCCGGGATCTACCACTCTGGAAACACCATATATTTT; CDR3: CAWSGIYHSGNTIYF; D: NA; J: TRBJ1-3; size: NA; V: TRBV30
DNA: TGTGCCAGTAGTAGGGAGACGAGAGGTGGCTACACCTTC; CDR3: CASSRETRGGYTF; D: NA; J: TRBJ1-2; size: few; V: TRBV19
DNA: TGTGCCAGCAGTGTTTCCGGATACACAGATACGCAGTATTTT; CDR3: CASSVSGYTDTQYF; D: NA; J: TRBJ2-3; size: NA; V: TRBV2
DNA: TGTGCCAGCCGATTGGAGGCCGGGGAGCTGTTTTTT; CDR3: CASRLEAGELFF; D: NA; J: TRBJ2-2; size: few; V: TRBV16
DNA: TGCAGCGTTGTGCGGGACCCACTCTACAATGAGCAGTTCTTC; CDR3: CSVVRDPLYNEQFF; D: NA; J: TRBJ2-1; size: NA; V: TRBV29-1
DNA: TGTGCCAGTAGTATTGGGCAGACCCAAGAGACCCAGTACTTC; CDR3: CASSIGQTQETQYF; D: NA; J: TRBJ2-5; size: once; V: TRBV19
DNA: TGTGCCAGCAGTTTTCCCAGGGGGAGTCCCGGGGAGCTGTTTTTT; CDR3: CASSFPRGSPGELFF; D: TRBD1; J: TRBJ2-2; size: NA; V: TRBV28
DNA: TGTGCCAGCAGCTTGTACCCGGGACAGGGAAGTGGCTACACCTTC; CDR3: CASSLYPGQGSGYTF; D: TRBD1; J: TRBJ1-2; size: NA; V: TRBV11-3
DNA: TGTGCCAGCAGCTTCGCAGGGGTGGTTGGCACTGAAGCTTTCTTT; CDR3: CASSFAGVVGTEAFF; D: NA; J: TRBJ1-1; size: NA; V: TRBV11-3
DNA: TGTGCCAGCAGCCAGGGAAACACCATATATTTT; CDR3: CASSQGNTIYF; D: NA; J: TRBJ1-3; size: few; V: TRBV14
DNA: TGTGCCAGCAGTCTCTTGGACAGGGAGAGTTCACCCCTCCACTTT; CDR3: CASSLLDRESSPLHF; D: TRBD1; J: TRBJ1-6; size: NA; V: TRBV6-8
DNA: TGTGCTAGTGGTTTGGACTTAGCGGGATACGGGGATACGCAGTATTTT; CDR3: CASGLDLAGYGDTQYF; D: TRBD2; J: TRBJ2-3; size: NA; V: TRBV12-5
DNA: TGTGCCACCAGCTCGACGAATCTGGATCAGCCCCAGCATTTT; CDR3: CATSSTNLDQPQHF; D: NA; J: TRBJ1-5; size: NA; V: TRBV15
DNA: TGTGCCAGCAGCTCCCTCCAGCGGGGGATGTACGAGCAGTACTTC; CDR3: CASSSLQRGMYEQYF; D: TRBD2; J: TRBJ2-7; size: NA; V: TRBV7-1
DNA: TGTGCCAGCAGCTTGAAACGCTGGCAGGGGCCAACTAATGAAAAACTGTTTTTT; CDR3: CASSLKRWQGPTNEKLFF; D: NA; J: TRBJ1-4; size: NA; V: TRBV11-3
DNA: TGTGCCACCAGCAGAGAAGGAGGTGCTGGAAACACCATATATTTT; CDR3: CATSREGGAGNTIYF; D: NA; J: TRBJ1-3; size: NA; V: TRBV15